This T cell receptor (beta chain) is drawn from a study of cytomegalovirus exposure and HLA in healthy donors. Overall study: An analysis done earlier identified 100 million to 140 million unique TCR beta sequences from approximately 200 million T cells. Notes on the study in general: Reportedly, a later analysis found an Asian-associated ancestry cluster had fewer N-insertions than the approximately 700-donor mean.

In germline, CDR1 is SGHNT, CDR2 YYREEE (reference sequence). The CDR3 consists of 14 residues. V shed 2 bases, J shed 2 bases, and the junction held 4 bases outside the gene matches. The table lists this clone with many counts. Its antigen is unknown. Primers for the PCR totalled 60 Vbeta and 13 Jbeta. TCRdb's copy holds only in-frame clones and misses some; the assay was immunoSEQ multiplex PCR. The data contain about 120,000 clones, over 6.5% of them singletons. The sample taken for sequencing was PBMCs. The sequence derives from a woman between 40 and 55 years old in good health and CMV-seropositive. The rearrangement joins TRBV5-4 to TRBJ2-7, with 7 nucleotides matching TRBD1. CDR3 DNA sequence: TGTGCCAGCAGCTTCCGGGACAGACCCTACGAGCAGTACTTC. It codes for CASSFRDRPYEQYF.